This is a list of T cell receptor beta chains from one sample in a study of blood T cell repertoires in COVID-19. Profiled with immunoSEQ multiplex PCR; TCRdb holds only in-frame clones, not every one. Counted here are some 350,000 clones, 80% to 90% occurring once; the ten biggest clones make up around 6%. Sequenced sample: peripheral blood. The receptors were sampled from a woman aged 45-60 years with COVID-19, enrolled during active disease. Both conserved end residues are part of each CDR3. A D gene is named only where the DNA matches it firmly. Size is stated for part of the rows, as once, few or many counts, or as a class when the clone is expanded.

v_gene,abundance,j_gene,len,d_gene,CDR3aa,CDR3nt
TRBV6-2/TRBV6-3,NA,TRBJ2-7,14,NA,CASSYGQPSYEQYF,TGTGCCAGCAGTTATGGACAGCCCTCCTACGAGCAGTACTTC
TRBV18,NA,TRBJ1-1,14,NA,CASSPGQLNTEAFF,TGTGCCAGCTCACCGGGGCAATTGAACACTGAAGCTTTCTTT
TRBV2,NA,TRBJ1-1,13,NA,CASRVQGSTEAFF,TGTGCCAGCAGAGTTCAGGGGTCCACTGAAGCTTTCTTT
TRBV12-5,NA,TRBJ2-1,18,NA,CASGLVRIEGGYSNEQFF,TGTGCTAGTGGTTTGGTACGGATAGAAGGAGGTTACTCCAATGAGCAGTTCTTC
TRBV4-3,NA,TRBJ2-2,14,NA,CASSQDRGSGELFF,TGCGCCAGCAGCCAAGATCGCGGATCCGGGGAGCTGTTTTTT
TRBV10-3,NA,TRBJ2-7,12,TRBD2,CAISDSGSEQYF,TGTGCCATCAGTGATAGCGGGAGCGAGCAGTACTTC
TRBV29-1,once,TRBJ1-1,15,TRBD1,CSVDAPGQGDTEAFF,TGCAGCGTTGACGCCCCGGGACAGGGGGACACTGAAGCTTTCTTT
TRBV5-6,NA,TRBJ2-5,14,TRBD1,CASSLVDREETQYF,TGTGCCAGCAGCTTGGTTGACAGGGAAGAGACCCAGTACTTC
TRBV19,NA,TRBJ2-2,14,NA,CASSPGSGAGELFF,TGTGCCAGTAGCCCCGGGTCCGGGGCCGGGGAGCTGTTTTTT
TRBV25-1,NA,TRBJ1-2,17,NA,CASSEQGLRVSLHGYTF,TGTGCCAGCAGTGAACAGGGTTTAAGAGTATCGCTGCATGGCTACACCTTC
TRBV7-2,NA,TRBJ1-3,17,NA,CASSLVRSWAAGNTIYF,TGTGCCAGCAGCTTAGTGCGTAGTTGGGCAGCTGGAAACACCATATATTTT
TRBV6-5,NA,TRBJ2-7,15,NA,CASSYSAGRTYEQYF,TGTGCCAGCAGTTACTCGGCAGGGCGGACCTACGAGCAGTACTTC
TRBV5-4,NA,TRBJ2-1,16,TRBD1,CASSLDPGTAYNEQFF,TGTGCCAGCAGCTTGGACCCCGGGACAGCCTACAATGAGCAGTTCTTC
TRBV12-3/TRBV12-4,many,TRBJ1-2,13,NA,CASSSTVGYGYTF,TGTGCCAGCAGTTCGACAGTGGGCTATGGCTACACCTTC
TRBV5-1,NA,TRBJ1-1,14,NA,CASTSGSGNTEAFF,TGCGCCAGCACCTCCGGTTCGGGGAACACTGAAGCTTTCTTT
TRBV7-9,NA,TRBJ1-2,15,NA,CASSLVSQGGYGYTF,TGTGCCAGCAGCTTAGTCTCTCAGGGCGGCTATGGCTACACCTTC
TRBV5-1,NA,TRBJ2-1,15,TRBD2,CASSAGTSGSDEQFF,TGCGCCAGCAGCGCAGGGACTAGCGGGAGCGATGAGCAGTTCTTC
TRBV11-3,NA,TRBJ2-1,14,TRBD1,CASSPGTAYNEQFF,TGTGCCAGCAGCCCAGGGACAGCCTACAATGAGCAGTTCTTC
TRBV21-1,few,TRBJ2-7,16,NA,CASSTGVVVPNYEQYF,TGTGCCAGCTCCACCGGGGTAGTAGTCCCCAACTACGAGCAGTACTTC
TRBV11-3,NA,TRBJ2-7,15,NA,CASSLMSGEVYEQYF,TGTGCCAGCAGCTTAATGTCGGGAGAGGTCTACGAGCAGTACTTC
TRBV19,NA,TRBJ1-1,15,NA,CASSLQTGGNTEAFF,TGTGCCAGTAGTCTGCAAACAGGTGGGAACACTGAAGCTTTCTTT
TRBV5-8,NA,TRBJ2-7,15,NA,CASSLVGGGAYEQYF,TGTGCCAGCAGCTTGGTCGGCGGCGGAGCCTACGAGCAGTACTTC
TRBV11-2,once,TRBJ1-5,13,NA,CASSLTGGQPQHF,TGTGCCAGCAGCTTGACGGGCGGGCAGCCCCAGCATTTT
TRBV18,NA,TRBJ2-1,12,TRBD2,CASSQRENEQFF,TGTGCCAGCTCACAGCGGGAAAATGAGCAGTTCTTC